The source of this T cell receptor beta chain is a study of response to subunit inactivated influenza vaccine. The CDR3 is 17 residues long. The V gene lost 0 bases and the J gene lost 3 bases, with 17 bases spanning the gap. CDR1 and CDR2 from the germline V gene are LGHDT and YNNKEL (reference sequence). A few counts support this clonotype. As yet, its antigen is unknown. Study findings and constraints: Authors suggested each seasonal flu vaccination may recruit only limited numbers of new T cells.

MiXCR, run by TCRdb on the RT-PCR reads, gives a single entry per CDR3 protein. This table holds around 570,000 distinct CDR3 sequences, about 8% found once. The source material was PBMCs from blood, sampled 23 months after vaccination. The chain combines TRBV3-1 with TRBJ1-1, with a weak D call TRBD1 (6 bases). This TCR was sampled from a man aged 50-75 years who received an inactivated influenza vaccine. The CDR3 loop is CASSQDRTGGGYTEAFF. The CDR3 bases are TGTGCCAGCAGCCAAGACCGTACCGGAGGGGGGTACACTGAAGCTTTCTTT.